These 22 T cell receptor beta chains were all obtained from the same sample, sequenced in a study of blood T cell repertoires in COVID-19. Produced via immunoSEQ multiplex PCR; TCRdb's table is partial and in-frame only. Among about 280,000 clones listed, 90% were seen once. What was sequenced was PBMCs or T cells enriched from blood (not recorded which). These receptors were taken from a woman between 18 and 29 years old with acute COVID-19.

The gene calls are TRBV18 and TRBJ2-5, with 8 positions matching TRBD1. CDR3 length equals 15 residues. Germline values: CDR1 KGHSH, CDR2 LQKENI. Losses at the gene ends were 4 bases for V and 4 bases for J; bases not matched to a gene: 8. This CDR3 is CASSLGQGRGETQYF. The CDR3 region has the DNA TGTGCCAGCTCACTAGGACAGGGAAGGGGAGAGACCCAGTACTTC. Based on the CDR3 plus reference TRBV18 and TRBJ2-5, the full variable domain is NAGVMQNPRHLVRRRGQEARLRCSPMKGHSHVYWYRQLPEEGLKFMVYLQKENIIDESGMPKERFSAEFPKEGPSILRIQQVVRGDSAAYFCASSLGQGRGETQYFGPGTRLLVL.

The chain employs TRBV7-2 and TRBJ2-1; TRBD2 agrees at 10 bases. V shed 2 bases, J shed 8 bases, and the junction held 9 bases outside the gene matches. The V gene's germline CDR1 is SGHTA and CDR2 FQGNSA. There are 16 residues in the CDR3. CDR3 bases: TGTGCCAGCAGCTTACAAGGGACTAGCGTTGTCCATGAGCAGTTCTTC. Encoded protein: CASSLQGTSVVHEQFF.

The chain combines TRBV5-5 with TRBJ2-1; no firm D call. The CDR3 covers 17 residues. Germline V gene lookup returns CDR1 SGHKS and CDR2 YYEKEE (reference sequence). Trimming stripped 6 bases from V and 6 bases from J, with 25 bases between. CDR3: CASNSEPLLHPGNEQFF. CDR3 bases: TGTGCCAGCAACTCTGAACCTCTTTTGCACCCTGGCAATGAGCAGTTCTTC. The full variable domain, rest sourced from reference TRBV5-5 and TRBJ2-1, is DAGVTQSPTHLIKTRGQQVTLRCSPISGHKSVSWYQQVLGQGPQFIFQYYEKEERGRGNFPDRFSARQFPNYSSELNVNALLLGDSALYLCASNSEPLLHPGNEQFFGPGTRLTVL.

This clone appeared once. This rearrangement joins TRBV6-5 to TRBJ1-5; D call uncertain. Looked up from germline, CDR1 is MNHEY and CDR2 is SVGAGI. Trimming left V 5 bases short and J 5 bases short, with 16 bases between. The CDR3 sequence is 15 residues long. For the CDR3, the DNA is TGTGCCAGCAGTCCGGGTCCGGAGGAATATCAGCCCCAGCATTTT. Translation gives CASSPGPEEYQPQHF.

J is TRBJ2-1 and V is TRBV28, with no clear D. Trimming removed 4 bases from V and 0 bases from J, with 7 bases in between. The CDR3 contains 14 residues. Per germline, CDR1 MDHEN and CDR2 SYDVKM. The CDR3, as DNA: TGTGCCAGCAGTTGGCGAGGCTCCTACAATGAGCAGTTCTTC. It translates to CASSWRGSYNEQFF.

The chain employs TRBV5-6 and TRBJ2-1; TRBD2 aligns across 9 bases. V shed 5 bases, J shed 2 bases, and the junction held 5 bases outside the gene matches. Germline CDR1 SGHDT, CDR2 YYEEEE. CDR3 length: 15 residues. CDR3 nucleotides: TGTGCCAGCAGTCTTGCGGGAGGGACCTACAATGAGCAGTTCTTC. Translating gives CASSLAGGTYNEQFF.

There are a few counts of this clone. The chain uses TRBV21-1 and TRBJ1-2. TRBV21-1 counts as a pseudogene. The CDR3 consists of 17 residues. The CDR3: CASSKWQGGIPNYGYTF. CDR3 in DNA: TGTGCCAGCAGCAAATGGCAGGGAGGGATTCCTAACTATGGCTACACCTTC.

This chain links TRBV30 with TRBJ2-7; 10 bases align to TRBD2. Germline CDR1 GTSNPN, CDR2 SVGIG (reference sequence). The J segment lost 1 base and the V segment lost 4 bases, leaving 4 bases of the junction unmatched. The CDR3 totals 14 residues. The CDR3 sequence is CAWIYSGRSYEQYF. CDR3 nucleotide sequence: TGTGCCTGGATTTATAGCGGGAGGTCCTACGAGCAGTACTTC.

V gene TRBV28 combines with J gene TRBJ1-5, with 10 positions matching TRBD1. Germline CDR1 reads MDHEN; CDR2 reads SYDVKM. V was clipped by 2 bases and J by 3 bases; unmatched bases: 7. This CDR3 is built from 17 residues. CDR3 in DNA: TGTGCCAGCAGTTTAAAGTGGACAGGGGGAAACAATCAGCCCCAGCATTTT. It yields the protein CASSLKWTGGNNQPQHF.

This clone was detected only a few times. The V call is TRBV19, the J call TRBJ1-2; 11 nucleotides match TRBD1. With 6 bases clipped from V and 2 bases from J, the junction kept 2 bases outside the gene matches. This CDR3 region has 14 residues. Germline V CDR1 and CDR2: LNHDA, SQIVND (reference sequence). The CDR3, as DNA: TGTGCCAGTAGAAGGACAGGGGGCAACTATGGCTACACCTTC. Translated: CASRRTGGNYGYTF.

This clone was detected only once. The chain couples TRBV4-1 to TRBJ1-5; D ambiguous. The V end lost 0 bases, the J end lost 0 bases, and 15 bases lay between the germline ends. CDR3 length equals 18 residues. Germline assignment: CDR1 MGHRA and CDR2 YSYEKL. The CDR3 nucleotides read TGCGCCAGCAGCCAAGATCTCACATACCGGGGTAGCAATCAGCCCCAGCATTTT. As protein: CASSQDLTYRGSNQPQHF.

The V call is TRBV28, the J call TRBJ2-3, with 10 bases matching TRBD2. The CDR3 covers 18 residues. Trimming at V came to 5 bases and at J to 1 base, leaving 12 bases not matched to a gene. CDR1 and CDR2 (germline): MDHEN, SYDVKM. The CDR3 DNA is TGTGCCAGCAGTCCAGGGACTAGCGCCTTCTGGGGCACAGATACGCAGTATTTT. Translated: CASSPGTSAFWGTDTQYF.

The chain employs TRBV21-1 and TRBJ1-6; the table's D gene call, TRBD1, was not cross checked with the DNA. TRBV21-1 is assigned pseudogene status. This CDR3 is 19 amino acids long. The CDR3 protein is CASREYRVGGVSYNSPLHF. The CDR3 DNA sequence: TGTGCCAGCAGGGAATACAGGGTTGGGGGCGTCTCCTATAATTCACCCCTCCACTTT.

The table lists this clone with a count of one. The genes are TRBV19 and TRBJ1-5; D gene unclear. The CDR3 has 13 amino acids. The germline gives CDR1 LNHDA, CDR2 SQIVND (reference sequence). The V end was cut by 3 bases, the J end by 5 bases, with 8 bases between. CDR3 nucleotide sequence: TGTGCCAGTAGTATCGACAAGTATCAGCCCCAGCATTTT. This translates into CASSIDKYQPQHF.

Notes on this clone: Compared with germline, one end of the junction differs, possibly owing to a read error. V gene TRBV2 combines with J gene TRBJ2-7; 11 positions match TRBD2. This CDR3 spans 17 amino acids. Germline CDR1 reads SNHLY; CDR2 reads FYNNEI. CDR3 coding DNA: TGTGCCAGCATTGAAACGGAGACGGGACTAGCGGCCTACGAGCAGTACTTC. Protein product: CASIETETGLAAYEQYF. Combining the CDR3 with reference TRBV2 and TRBJ2-7 gives the whole variable domain EPEVTQTPSHQVTQMGQEVILRCVPISNHLYFYWYRQILGQKVEFLVSFYNNEISEKSEIFDDQFSVERPDGSNFTLKIRSTKLEDSAMYFCASIETETGLAAYEQYFGPGTRLTVT.

J is TRBJ2-2 and V is TRBV23-1; tentative D call: TRBD1 (6 bases). TRBV23-1 is an ORF, and what it does is uncertain. V lost 0 bases and J 6 bases, leaving 32 bases between the germline ends. The CDR3 length is 22 residues. CDR3 amino acids: CASSQSTTLPPCWTATAGELFF. The CDR3 nucleotides read TGCGCCAGCAGTCAATCGACCACACTACCCCCATGTTGGACAGCCACTGCCGGGGAGCTGTTTTTT.

The rearrangement links TRBV28 to TRBJ1-3; possibly TRBD1 for D (5 bases). The germline V gene encodes CDR1 MDHEN and CDR2 SYDVKM. V gave up 2 bases and J gave up 1 base, with 9 bases separating them. The CDR3 contains 15 residues. CDR3 DNA sequence: TGTGCCAGCAGTTTAGGGGGGGGTTCTGGAAACACCATATATTTT. Translation: CASSLGGGSGNTIYF.

The chain couples TRBV7-9 to TRBJ2-2; no definite D call. CDR1 and CDR2 (germline): SEHNR, FQNEAQ (reference sequence). The ends were cut back, 1 base at V and 1 base at J, with 4 bases in the middle. This CDR3 comprises 14 residues. The CDR3: CASSLVRNTGELFF. The CDR3, as DNA: TGTGCCAGCAGCTTAGTTCGGAACACCGGGGAGCTGTTTTTT.

The CDR3, as DNA: TGCAGCGTTGATTCTAGCGGGATATATACAGATACGCAGTATTTT. This translates into CSVDSSGIYTDTQYF. V usage is TRBV29-1 and J usage is TRBJ2-3; TRBD2 aligns across 9 bases. V was pared by 3 bases and J by 3 bases, with 7 bases of the junction left unmatched. The CDR3 sequence is 15 residues long. Looked up from germline, CDR1 is SQVTM and CDR2 is ANQGSEA.

The V and J genes are TRBV2 and TRBJ2-1; 9 positions match TRBD2. This CDR3 comprises 15 residues. The J segment lost 7 bases and the V segment lost 7 bases, leaving 11 bases of the junction unmatched. CDR1 is SNHLY and CDR2 is FYNNEI in the germline V gene. Here the CDR3 reads CASMVGLAGKNEQFF. The CDR3 region has the DNA TGTGCCAGCATGGTCGGGCTAGCGGGAAAGAATGAGCAGTTCTTC.

This clone was detected only once. CDR3 sequence (DNA): TGTGCCAGCAGCTTAGGGGCCCCAGGGGGCTCTGGAAACACCATATATTTT. Amino acids: CASSLGAPGGSGNTIYF. The gene calls are TRBV7-2 and TRBJ1-3; 7 bases are a match to TRBD1. Trimming at V came to 1 base and at J to 0 bases, leaving 6 bases not matched to a gene. CDR3 length: 17 residues. CDR1 is SGHTA and CDR2 is FQGNSA in the germline V gene.

This sequence joins TRBV27 and TRBJ2-1, with D perhaps TRBD1 (5 bases). Trimming removed 6 bases at V and 4 bases at J, with 16 bases between. CDR3 length: 15 residues. The germline V gene encodes CDR1 MNHEY and CDR2 SMNVEV (reference sequence). In DNA form, the CDR3 reads TGTGCCAGCAGCCCCTTCGGCAGGGCATACAATGAGCAGTTCTTC. Amino acid sequence: CASSPFGRAYNEQFF.